This TCR beta chain was found in a study of blood T cell repertoires in COVID-19. Study in general: Acute-phase and convalescent COVID-19 samples originated in the United States, Italy and Spain. PBMCs, B-cell-depleted T cells, or T cells provided the cDNA or gDNA that made up the material.

Clones were sequenced by immunoSEQ multiplex PCR, and TCRdb holds only the in-frame ones, with some missing. The top ten hold less than 3.5% of the sample, which has approximately 200,000 clones, 85% to 90% seen once. The sample comprised peripheral blood. The sequence was collected from a woman aged 30 to 39 with active or convalescent COVID-19.

CDR3 bases: TGTGCCAGCAGTTCCTCTCAGGTTCTGAACACTGAAGCTTTCTTT. It specifies CASSSSQVLNTEAFF. The chain joins TRBV3-1 (or the pseudogene TRBV3-2) to TRBJ1-1; D is unclear. Trimming removed 6 bases at V and 0 bases at J, with 14 bases between. This CDR3 region has 15 residues. Germline loops: CDR1 LGHDT, CDR2 YNNKEL (reference sequence).